These T cell receptor beta chains were read from a single sample in a study of blood T cell repertoires in COVID-19. Generated by immunoSEQ multiplex PCR, the TCRdb table keeps only in-frame clones and is missing some. The profile covers around 300,000 clones, with just under 90% appearing a single time and roughly 10% taken by the ten largest. The sample was PBMCs or T cells enriched from blood (not recorded which). The receptors shown here come from a woman in her 30s who had recovered from COVID-19. The CDR3 runs from the conserved cysteine through the conserved F or W. A D gene is named only where the DNA matches it firmly. Clone size, where shown, is once, few, many, or a class for clones that have expanded.

j_call d_call clone_size v_call cdr3_aa cdr3_nt
TRBJ2-2 NA NA TRBV18 CASSPRTFNTGELFF TGTGCCAGCTCACCACGGACTTTCAATACCGGGGAGCTGTTTTTT
TRBJ2-1 TRBD2 NA TRBV6-5 CASSYFSGRPYNEQFF TGTGCCAGCAGTTACTTCAGCGGGAGACCCTACAATGAGCAGTTCTTC
TRBJ2-2 TRBD2 NA TRBV27 CASSLAGGTTGELFF TGTGCCAGCAGTTTAGCGGGGGGCACGACCGGGGAGCTGTTTTTT
TRBJ1-4 TRBD1 once TRBV11-2 CASSTYRGEGEKLFF TGTGCCAGCAGCACATACAGGGGTGAGGGTGAAAAACTGTTTTTT
TRBJ2-1 TRBD2 NA TRBV14 CASSQGLAFSNEQFF TGTGCCAGCAGCCAAGGACTAGCCTTCTCCAATGAGCAGTTCTTC
TRBJ1-1 TRBD1 NA TRBV4-2 CASSHPGTGFMNTEAFF TGTGCCAGCAGCCACCCCGGGACAGGGTTCATGAACACTGAAGCTTTCTTT
TRBJ1-2 TRBD1 few TRBV20-1 CSASRGLGYGYTF TGCAGTGCTAGTAGGGGGCTTGGCTATGGCTACACCTTC
TRBJ2-1 NA NA TRBV28 CASSFERRGYNEQFF TGTGCCAGCAGTTTTGAAAGGCGGGGTTACAATGAGCAGTTCTTC
TRBJ2-1 TRBD2 once TRBV7-2 CASSLWREAYNEQFF TGTGCCAGCAGCTTATGGCGGGAGGCCTACAATGAGCAGTTCTTC
TRBJ2-1 TRBD2 once TRBV7-9 CASSPRGGSSYNEQFF TGTGCCAGCAGCCCCCGTGGCGGGAGCTCCTACAATGAGCAGTTCTTC
TRBJ1-2 NA NA TRBV5-1 CASSFFGNYGYTF TGCGCCAGCAGCTTCTTCGGGAACTATGGCTACACCTTC
TRBJ2-4 NA NA TRBV7-4 CASIPEVAKNIQYF TGTGCCAGCATCCCGGAGGTAGCCAAAAACATTCAGTACTTC
TRBJ2-1 NA NA TRBV18 CASSLQMLSGVDEQFF TGTGCCAGCTCACTCCAAATGTTGTCAGGGGTGGATGAGCAGTTCTTC
TRBJ2-2 NA once TRBV14 CASSQVPGWGELFF TGTGCCAGCAGCCAAGTCCCAGGTTGGGGGGAGCTGTTTTTT
TRBJ2-7 TRBD2 NA TRBV19 CASTGGASGRAVNEQYF TGTGCCAGTACCGGGGGAGCTAGCGGGAGGGCCGTTAACGAGCAGTACTTC
TRBJ1-1 TRBD1 few TRBV13 CASRPGQGEAFF TGTGCCAGTCGACCGGGACAGGGGGAAGCTTTCTTT
TRBJ2-2 NA NA TRBV6-2/TRBV6-3 CASSPLKLTYSLTGELFF TGTGCCAGCAGTCCCCTTAAGTTAACCTACTCTCTCACCGGGGAGCTGTTTTTT
TRBJ2-2 NA NA TRBV6-5 CASTDTSLLYGELFF TGTGCCAGCACCGACACCTCCCTGCTGTACGGGGAGCTGTTTTTT
TRBJ2-5 NA NA TRBV10-3 CAISELRDSETQYF TGTGCCATCAGTGAGCTCCGGGACTCAGAGACCCAGTACTTC
TRBJ1-1 TRBD1 once TRBV5-6 CASSFGLGQMNTEAFF TGTGCCAGCAGCTTTGGCTTGGGACAGATGAACACTGAAGCTTTCTTT
TRBJ2-7 TRBD2 NA TRBV6-5 CASTRLAGVYEQYF TGTGCCAGCACCAGACTAGCGGGAGTTTACGAGCAGTACTTC
TRBJ1-3 NA NA TRBV28 CASTLQQGLIGNTIYF TGTGCCAGCACCCTTCAACAGGGTCTCATAGGAAACACCATATATTTT
TRBJ1-1 TRBD1 NA TRBV5-1 CASSQDRVYTEAFF TGCGCCAGCAGCCAGGACAGGGTGTACACTGAAGCTTTCTTT
TRBJ1-1 NA once TRBV7-9 CASSLAFGGMNTEAFF TGTGCCAGCAGCTTAGCATTCGGCGGTATGAACACTGAAGCTTTCTTT